This T cell receptor (beta chain) was documented in a study of T cell responses to AZD1222 COVID-19 vaccine. Notes on the study in general: The sample set comprised mostly white British donors with more females, and clonal diversity was possibly underestimated. Spike was spanned by vaccine-associated CD4 TCRs, which were dominant at 160-218 and 743-854.

Concerning this clone itself: What it recognizes is unknown.

Sequencing was performed with immunoSEQ multiplex PCR; in TCRdb, only in-frame clones are kept and a portion is missing. The sample holds 140,000 or so clones, 93% seen once. V shed 0 bases and J shed 1 base, with 7 bases lying between them. This CDR3 has 15 amino acids. Germline CDR1 is LGHDT and CDR2 is YNNKEL (reference sequence). Material: peripheral blood, obtained after recovery from COVID-19. V usage is TRBV3-1 (or the pseudogene TRBV3-2) and J usage is TRBJ2-1, with D uncertain. This receptor was identified in an adult who had recovered from COVID-19. The CDR3, as DNA: TGTGCCAGCAGCCAAGAAAGCTTTTCCTACAATGAGCAGTTCTTC. Amino acid sequence: CASSQESFSYNEQFF.